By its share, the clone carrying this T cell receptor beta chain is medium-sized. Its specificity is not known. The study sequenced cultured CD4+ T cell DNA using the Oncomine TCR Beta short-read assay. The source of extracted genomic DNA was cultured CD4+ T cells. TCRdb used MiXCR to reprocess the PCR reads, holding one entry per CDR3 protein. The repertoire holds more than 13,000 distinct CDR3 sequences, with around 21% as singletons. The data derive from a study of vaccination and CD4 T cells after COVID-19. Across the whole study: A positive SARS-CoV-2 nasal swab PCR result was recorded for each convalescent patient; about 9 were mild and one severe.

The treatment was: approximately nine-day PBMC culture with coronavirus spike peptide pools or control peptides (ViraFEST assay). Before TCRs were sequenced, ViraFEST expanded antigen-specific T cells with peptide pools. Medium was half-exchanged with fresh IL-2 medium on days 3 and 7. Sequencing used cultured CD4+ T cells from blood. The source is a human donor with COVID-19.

CDR3 sequence (DNA): TGTGCCAGCAGTGAAAGGGGCCCTTTCATGTCCCCTTATTCACCCCTCCACTTT. The encoded protein is CASSERGPFMSPYSPLHF. The gene calls are TRBV6-1 and TRBJ1-6; tentative D call: TRBD1 (5 bases). The CDR3 is 18 amino acids. V lost 2 bases and J lost 8, with 22 bases in between. Germline CDR1 is MNHNS and CDR2 is SASEGT.